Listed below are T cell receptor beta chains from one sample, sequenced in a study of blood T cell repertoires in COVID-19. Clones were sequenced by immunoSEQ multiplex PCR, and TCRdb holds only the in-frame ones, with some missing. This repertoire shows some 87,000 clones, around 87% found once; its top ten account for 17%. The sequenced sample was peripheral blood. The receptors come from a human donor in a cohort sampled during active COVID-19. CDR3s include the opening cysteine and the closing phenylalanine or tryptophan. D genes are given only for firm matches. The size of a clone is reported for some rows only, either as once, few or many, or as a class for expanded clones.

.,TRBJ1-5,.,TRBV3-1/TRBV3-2,TGTGCCAGCAGCCAAGATAGAGGCCAGCCCCAGCATTTT,CASSQDRGQPQHF
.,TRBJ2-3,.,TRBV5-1,TGCGCCAGCAGCTTGGATTATAGCCCCAGCACAGATACGCAGTATTTT,CASSLDYSPSTDTQYF
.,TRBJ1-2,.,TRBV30,TGTGCCTCGCCTTGGGGGAGGAGGAACTATGGCTACACCTTC,CASPWGRRNYGYTF
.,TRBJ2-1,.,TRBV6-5,TGTGCCAGCAGTTACTCTGGGGGGACCCTACAAAGGTTCTTC,CASSYSGGTLQRFF
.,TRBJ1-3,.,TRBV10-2,TGCGCCAGCAGTGCGACGGGGGGAGGAGACACCATATATTTT,CASSATGGGDTIYF
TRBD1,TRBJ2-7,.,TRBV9,TGTGCCAGCAGCGTAGGGGGACAGGTTAGCTCCTACGAGCAGTACTTC,CASSVGGQVSSYEQYF
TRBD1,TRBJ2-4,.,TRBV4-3,TGCGCCAGCAGCCAGGGGGACAGGGGAGCCAAAAACATTCAGTACTTC,CASSQGDRGAKNIQYF
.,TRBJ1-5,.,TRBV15,TGTGCCACCAGGCCCGGGAGGGAAGGTAATCAGCCCCAGCATTTT,CATRPGREGNQPQHF
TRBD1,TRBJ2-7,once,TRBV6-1,TGTGCCAGCAGTGAAAAGTACAGGGGCTACGAGCAGTACTTC,CASSEKYRGYEQYF
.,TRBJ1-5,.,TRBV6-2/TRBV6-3,TGTGCCAGCAGTTACGATGGCAGGGTGCAGCCCCAGCATTTT,CASSYDGRVQPQHF
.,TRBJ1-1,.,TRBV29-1,TGCAGCGTTGAAGATTACAGGGAATCGGTGTACGCTGAAGCTTTCTTT,CSVEDYRESVYAEAFF
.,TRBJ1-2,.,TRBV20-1,TGCAGTGCTTTTATAACAGGGCACACCTTC,CSAFITGHTF
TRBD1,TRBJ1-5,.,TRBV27,TGTGCCAGCAGCTACTTAGGACAGGGTAGCGGCAATCAGCCCCAGCATTTT,CASSYLGQGSGNQPQHF
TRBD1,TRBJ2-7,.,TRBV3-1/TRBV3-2,TGTGCCAGCAGCCAAGAGGAGGGACAGGGTTACTACGAGCAGTACTTC,CASSQEEGQGYYEQYF
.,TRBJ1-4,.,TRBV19,TGTGCCAGTAGTGAGGGGGGGGCGCTGAGTGAAAAACTGTTTTTT,CASSEGGALSEKLFF
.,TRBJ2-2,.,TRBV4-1,TGCGCCAGCAGCCAAGACCCCCAGGGCACCGGGGAGCTGTTTTTT,CASSQDPQGTGELFF
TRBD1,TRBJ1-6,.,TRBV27,TGTGCCAGCAGTTTAACTTCAGGGGGCATCAATTCACCCCTCCACTTT,CASSLTSGGINSPLHF
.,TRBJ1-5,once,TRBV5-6,TGTGCCAGCAGCCCCTGGGGGCGTAATCAGCCCCAGCATTTT,CASSPWGRNQPQHF
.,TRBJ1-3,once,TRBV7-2,TGTGCCAGCAGCTTAGTTGGCAGGGGCGTCTCTGGAAACACCATATATTTT,CASSLVGRGVSGNTIYF
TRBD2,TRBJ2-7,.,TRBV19,TGTGCCATCTCCGAGCGGGGGGGCGGCTCCTACGAGCAGTACTTC,CAISERGGGSYEQYF
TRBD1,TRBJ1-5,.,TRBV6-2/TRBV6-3,TGTGCCAGCAGTTACTGGGACAGTAGCAATCAGCCCCAGCATTTT,CASSYWDSSNQPQHF
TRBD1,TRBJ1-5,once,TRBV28,TGTGCCAGCTGGACAGGGATACGAAATCAGCCCCAGCATTTT,CASWTGIRNQPQHF
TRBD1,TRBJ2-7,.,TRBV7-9,TGTGCCAGCAGTCATGCCACAGGGGGCTACGAGCAGTACTTC,CASSHATGGYEQYF
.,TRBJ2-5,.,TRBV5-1,TGCGCCAGCAGCACGACAGTTTCTCAAGAGACCCAGTACTTC,CASSTTVSQETQYF
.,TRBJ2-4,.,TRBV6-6,TGTGCCAGCTCTACTATAGCCAAAAACATTCAGTACTTC,CASSTIAKNIQYF
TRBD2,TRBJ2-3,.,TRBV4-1,TGCGCCAGCAGCTATCTCTATCGGGGGGGCTTGGCAGATACGCAGTATTTT,CASSYLYRGGLADTQYF
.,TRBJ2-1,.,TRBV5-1,TGCGCCAGCAGCCCGAGGGTTGATGGAGAGCAGTTCTTC,CASSPRVDGEQFF
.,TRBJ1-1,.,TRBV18,TGTGCCAGCTCACATCAGGGACTCGGCACTGAAGCTTTCTTT,CASSHQGLGTEAFF
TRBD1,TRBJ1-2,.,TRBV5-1,TGCGCCAGCAGCTTGGTCCCGGGACAGGGGCCGGGGGAAGGCTACACCTTC,CASSLVPGQGPGEGYTF
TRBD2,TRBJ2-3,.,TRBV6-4,TGTGCCAGCAGTGGGAGCGGGGAGACAGATACGCAGTATTTT,CASSGSGETDTQYF
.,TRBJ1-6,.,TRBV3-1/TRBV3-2,TGTGCCAGCAGCCAAGATTCCGGGAGCTCCTATAATTCACCCCTCCACTTT,CASSQDSGSSYNSPLHF
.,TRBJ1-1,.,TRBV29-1,TGCAGCGTTGAACGGGGGGTTGGCACTGAAGCTTTCTTT,CSVERGVGTEAFF
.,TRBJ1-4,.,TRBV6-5,TGTGCCAGCAGTATGACAGCCTTTAATGAAAAACTGTTTTTT,CASSMTAFNEKLFF
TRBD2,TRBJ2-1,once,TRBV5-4,TGTGCCAGCAGCGGGGCAGGGACTACCGCCTACAATGAGCAGTTCTTC,CASSGAGTTAYNEQFF
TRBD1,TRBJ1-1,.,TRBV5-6,TGTGCCAGCAGCTTGAAAGGACAGGGGAACACTGAAGCTTTCTTT,CASSLKGQGNTEAFF
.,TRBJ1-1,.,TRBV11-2,TGTGCCAGCAGCTCGTACAGGGTAACTTTCTTT,CASSSYRVTFF
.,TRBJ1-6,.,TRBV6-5,TGTGCCAGCAGTTATCGAGGTTCACCCCTCCACTTT,CASSYRGSPLHF
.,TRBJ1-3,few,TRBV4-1,TGCGCCAGCAGCCAACAGGGGACTGGAAACACCATATATTTT,CASSQQGTGNTIYF
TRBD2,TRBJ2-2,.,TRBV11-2,TGTGCCAGCAGTAGACTAGCGGCCAACACCGGGGAGCTGTTTTTT,CASSRLAANTGELFF
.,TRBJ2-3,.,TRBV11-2,TGTGCCAGCAGTCTATCTAGTCCCCCAGATACGCAGTATTTT,CASSLSSPPDTQYF
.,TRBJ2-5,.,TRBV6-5,TGTGCCAGCAGTACCGGAGAGACCCAGTACTTC,CASSTGETQYF
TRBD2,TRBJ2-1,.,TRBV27,TGTGCCAGCAGTAATCCTCGCCGCGGGGGGCCAAACAATGAGCAGTTCTTC,CASSNPRRGGPNNEQFF
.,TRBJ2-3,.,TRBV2,TGTGCCAGCAGTGAAGTGGAGACCTCCGGAGATACGCAGTATTTT,CASSEVETSGDTQYF
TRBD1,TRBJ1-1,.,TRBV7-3,TGTGCCAGCAGCTTCTCGACAGGGCCGGGCACTGAAGCTTTCTTT,CASSFSTGPGTEAFF
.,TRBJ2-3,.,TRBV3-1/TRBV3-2,TGTGCCAGCAGCCCCAGTGGTTTTGGCACAGATACGCAGTATTTT,CASSPSGFGTDTQYF
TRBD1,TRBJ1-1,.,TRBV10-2,TGCGCCAGCACCGAGGAGACAGGGGGCGTGAACACTGAAGCTTTCTTT,CASTEETGGVNTEAFF
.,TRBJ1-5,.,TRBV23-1,TGCGCCAGCAGTCAATCAGGTGGACGGGGAATTCAGCCCCAGCATTTT,CASSQSGGRGIQPQHF
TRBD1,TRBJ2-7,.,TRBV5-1,TGCGCCAGCAGCCCCACGGGACAGGCCTACGAGCAGTACTTC,CASSPTGQAYEQYF
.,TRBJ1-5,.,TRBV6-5,TGTGCCAGCAGCCTTGACTCTCGGAGACAGCCCCAGCATTTT,CASSLDSRRQPQHF
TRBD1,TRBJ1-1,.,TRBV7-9,TGTGCCAGCAGCTTAGGACAGGGAACTGAAGCTTTCTTT,CASSLGQGTEAFF
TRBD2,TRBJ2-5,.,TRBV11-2,TGTGCCAGCAGCCGCCCGACTAGCGGGGGGGCTCAGACCCAGTACTTC,CASSRPTSGGAQTQYF
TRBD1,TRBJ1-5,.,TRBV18,TGTGCCAGCTCACCAAGAGGACAGGGGGCAGGTCAGCCCCAGCATTTT,CASSPRGQGAGQPQHF
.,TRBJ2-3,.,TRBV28,TGTGCCAGCAGTTTAATTCAGGTCCGCCATACGCAGTATTTT,CASSLIQVRHTQYF
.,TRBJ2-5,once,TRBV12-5,TGTGCTAGTGGTTGGGCCCGCGGGCCCCAAGAGACCCAGTACTTC,CASGWARGPQETQYF